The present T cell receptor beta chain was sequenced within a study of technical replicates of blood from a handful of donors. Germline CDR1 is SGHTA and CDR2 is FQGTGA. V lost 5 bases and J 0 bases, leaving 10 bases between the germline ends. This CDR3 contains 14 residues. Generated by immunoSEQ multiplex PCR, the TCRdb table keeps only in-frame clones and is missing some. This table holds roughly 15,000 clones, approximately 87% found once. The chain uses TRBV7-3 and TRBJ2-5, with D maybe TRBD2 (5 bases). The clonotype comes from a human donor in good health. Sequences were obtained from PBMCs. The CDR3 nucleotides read TGTGCCAGCAGCAGGACTGGCGACCAAGAGACCCAGTACTTC. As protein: CASSRTGDQETQYF.